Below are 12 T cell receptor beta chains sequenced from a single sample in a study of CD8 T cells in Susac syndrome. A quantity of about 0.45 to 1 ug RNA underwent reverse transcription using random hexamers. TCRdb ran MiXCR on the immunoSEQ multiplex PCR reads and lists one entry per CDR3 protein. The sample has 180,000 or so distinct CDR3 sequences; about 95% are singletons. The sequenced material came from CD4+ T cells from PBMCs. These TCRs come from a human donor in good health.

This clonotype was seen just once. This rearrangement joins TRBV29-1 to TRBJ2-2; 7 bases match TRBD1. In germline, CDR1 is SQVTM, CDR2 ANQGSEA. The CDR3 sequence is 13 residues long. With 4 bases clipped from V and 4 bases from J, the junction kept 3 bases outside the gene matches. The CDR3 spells CSVGDSPTGELFF. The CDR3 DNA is TGCAGCGTTGGGGACAGCCCCACCGGGGAGCTGTTTTTT.

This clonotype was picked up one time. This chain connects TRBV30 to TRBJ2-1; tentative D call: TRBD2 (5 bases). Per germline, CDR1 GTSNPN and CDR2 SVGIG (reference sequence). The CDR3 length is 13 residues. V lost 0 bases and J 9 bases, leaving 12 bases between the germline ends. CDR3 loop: CAWSVFGIGEQFF. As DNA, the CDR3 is TGTGCCTGGAGTGTATTCGGGATTGGTGAGCAGTTCTTC.

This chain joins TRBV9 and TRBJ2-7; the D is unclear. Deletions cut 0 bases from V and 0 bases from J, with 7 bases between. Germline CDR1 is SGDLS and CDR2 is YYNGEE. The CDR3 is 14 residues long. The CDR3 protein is CASSVVDNSYEQYF. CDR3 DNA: TGTGCCAGCAGCGTAGTCGACAACTCCTACGAGCAGTACTTC.

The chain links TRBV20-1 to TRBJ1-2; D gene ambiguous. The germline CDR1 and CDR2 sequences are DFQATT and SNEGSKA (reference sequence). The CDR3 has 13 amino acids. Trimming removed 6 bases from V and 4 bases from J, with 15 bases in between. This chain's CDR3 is CSASPGRLYGYTF. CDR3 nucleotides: TGCAGTGCGAGTCCCGGGAGACTCTATGGCTACACCTTC.

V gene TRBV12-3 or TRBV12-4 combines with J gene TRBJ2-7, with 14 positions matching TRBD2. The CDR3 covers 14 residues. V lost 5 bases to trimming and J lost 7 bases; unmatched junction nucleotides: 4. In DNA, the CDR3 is TGTGCCAGCAGTGACGGGACTAGCGGGAGAGAGCAGTACTTC. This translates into CASSDGTSGREQYF.

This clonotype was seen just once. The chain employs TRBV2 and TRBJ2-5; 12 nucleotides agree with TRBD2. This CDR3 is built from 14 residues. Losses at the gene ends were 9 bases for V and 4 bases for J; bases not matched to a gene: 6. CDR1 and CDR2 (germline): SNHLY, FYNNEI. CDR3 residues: CARTEGLAGETQYF. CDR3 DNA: TGTGCCAGAACTGAGGGACTAGCGGGAGAGACCCAGTACTTC.

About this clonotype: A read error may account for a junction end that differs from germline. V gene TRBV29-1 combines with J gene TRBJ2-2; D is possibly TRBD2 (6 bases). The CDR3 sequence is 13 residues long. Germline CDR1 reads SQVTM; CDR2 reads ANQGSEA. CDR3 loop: CSVGRGDGGELFF. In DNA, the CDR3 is TGCAGCGTTGGCCGAGGGGACGGCGGGGAGCTTTTTTTT.

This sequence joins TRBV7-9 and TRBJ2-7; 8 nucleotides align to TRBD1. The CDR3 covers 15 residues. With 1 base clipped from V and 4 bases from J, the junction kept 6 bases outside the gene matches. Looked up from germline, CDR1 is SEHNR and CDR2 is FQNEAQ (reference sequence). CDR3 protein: CASSLVGGQGYEQYF. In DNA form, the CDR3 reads TGTGCCAGCAGCTTAGTGGGAGGACAGGGATACGAGCAGTACTTC. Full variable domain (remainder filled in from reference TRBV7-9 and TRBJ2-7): DTGVSQNPRHKITKRGQNVTFRCDPISEHNRLYWYRQTLGQGPEFLTYFQNEAQLEKSRLLSDRFSAERPKGSFSTLEIQRTEQGDSAMYLCASSLVGGQGYEQYFGPGTRLTVT.

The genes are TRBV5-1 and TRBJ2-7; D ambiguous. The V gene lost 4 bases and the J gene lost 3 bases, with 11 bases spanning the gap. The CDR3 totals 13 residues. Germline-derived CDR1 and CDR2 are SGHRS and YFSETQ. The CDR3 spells CASSISLGYEQYF. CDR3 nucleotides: TGCGCCAGCAGCATATCCCTCGGCTACGAGCAGTACTTC.

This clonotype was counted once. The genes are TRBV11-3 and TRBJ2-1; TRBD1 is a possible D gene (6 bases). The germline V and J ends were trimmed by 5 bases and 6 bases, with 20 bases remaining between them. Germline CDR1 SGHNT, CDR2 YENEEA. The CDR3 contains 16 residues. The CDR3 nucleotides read TGTGCCAGCAGCCCTCAAACAGGGCTTTTAGTCAATGAGCAGTTCTTC. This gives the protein CASSPQTGLLVNEQFF. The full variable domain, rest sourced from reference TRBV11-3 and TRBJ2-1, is EAGVVQSPRYKIIEKKQPVAFWCNPISGHNTLYWYLQNLGQGPELLIRYENEEAVDDSQLPKDRFSAERLKGVDSTLKIQPAELGDSAVYLCASSPQTGLLVNEQFFGPGTRLTVL.

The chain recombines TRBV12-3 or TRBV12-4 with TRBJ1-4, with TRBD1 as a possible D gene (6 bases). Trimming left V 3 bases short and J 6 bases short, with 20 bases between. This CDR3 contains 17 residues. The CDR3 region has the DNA TGTGCCAGCAGTTTGGGGCGAACCGGGACACTCTATGAAAAACTGTTTTTT. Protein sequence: CASSLGRTGTLYEKLFF.

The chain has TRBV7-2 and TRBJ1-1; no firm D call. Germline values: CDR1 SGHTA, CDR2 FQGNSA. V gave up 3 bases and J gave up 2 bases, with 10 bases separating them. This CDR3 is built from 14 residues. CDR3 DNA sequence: TGTGCCAGCAGCTTCGACGGATACAACACTGAAGCTTTCTTT. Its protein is CASSFDGYNTEAFF.